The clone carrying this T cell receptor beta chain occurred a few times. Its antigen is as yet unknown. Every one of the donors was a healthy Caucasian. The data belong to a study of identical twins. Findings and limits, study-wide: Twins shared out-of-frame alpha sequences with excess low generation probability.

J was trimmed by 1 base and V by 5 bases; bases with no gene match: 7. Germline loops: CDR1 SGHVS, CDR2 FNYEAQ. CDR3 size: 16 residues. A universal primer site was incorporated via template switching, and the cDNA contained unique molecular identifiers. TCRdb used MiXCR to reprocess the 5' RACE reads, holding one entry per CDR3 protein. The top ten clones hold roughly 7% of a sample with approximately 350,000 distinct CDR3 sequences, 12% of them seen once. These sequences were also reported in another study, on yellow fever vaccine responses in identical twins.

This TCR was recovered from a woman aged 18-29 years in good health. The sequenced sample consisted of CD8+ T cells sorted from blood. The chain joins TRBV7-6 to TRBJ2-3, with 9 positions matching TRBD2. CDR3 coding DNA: TGTGCCAGCAGCCCTTCCATAGCGGGGGGCACAGATACGCAGTATTTT. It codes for CASSPSIAGGTDTQYF.